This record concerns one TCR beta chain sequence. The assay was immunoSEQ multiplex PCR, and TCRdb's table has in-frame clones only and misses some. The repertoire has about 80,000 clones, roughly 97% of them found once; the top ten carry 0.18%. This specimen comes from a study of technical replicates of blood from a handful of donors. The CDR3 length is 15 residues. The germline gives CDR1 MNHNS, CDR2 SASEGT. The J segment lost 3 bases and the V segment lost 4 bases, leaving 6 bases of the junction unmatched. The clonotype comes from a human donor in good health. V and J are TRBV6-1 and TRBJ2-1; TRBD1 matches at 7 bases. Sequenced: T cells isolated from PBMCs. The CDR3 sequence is CASSVFGDSYNEQFF. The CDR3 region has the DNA TGTGCCAGCAGTGTATTTGGGGACAGCTACAATGAGCAGTTCTTC.